Listed here are 25 T cell receptor beta chains from one sample, sequenced in a study of blood T cell repertoires in COVID-19 (dated by TCRdb to about 2020). Library prep was done by the immunoSEQ multiplex PCR assay. Not all clones reach the TCRdb copy of this immuneACCESS table, which keeps in-frame sequences only. Checked studies attribute under half of the gap to unresolved V genes and leave the rest unexplained. This sample comprises about 190,000 clones, around nine tenths of them detected only once. About 6.8% of the sample is in the top ten clones. Material: peripheral blood. The receptors stem from a woman in her forties who had recovered from COVID-19.

The chain combines TRBV29-1 with TRBJ1-2; tentatively, D is TRBD1 (5 bases). The CDR3 loop spans 13 amino acids. Germline V gene lookup returns CDR1 SQVTM and CDR2 ANQGSEA. Trimming cost V 1 base and J 5 bases, with 11 bases left between them. CDR3 DNA: TGCAGCGTTGAAGGCCAGGGAAGGTATGGCTACACCTTC. Its protein is CSVEGQGRYGYTF.

The rearrangement links TRBV27 to TRBJ1-4; 9 nucleotides line up with TRBD1. The germline V gene encodes CDR1 MNHEY and CDR2 SMNVEV (reference sequence). Germline trimming cut 6 bases from V and 6 bases from J; bases unmatched to any gene: 8. CDR3 length: 15 amino acids. The CDR3 is CASRGHRGPHEKLFF. The CDR3 nucleotides read TGTGCCAGCAGGGGACACAGGGGGCCACATGAAAAACTGTTTTTT.

V and J are TRBV19 and TRBJ2-5; D not certain. Trimming removed 7 bases from V and 3 bases from J, with 6 bases in between. The germline CDR1 and CDR2 sequences are LNHDA and SQIVND (reference sequence). The CDR3 has 11 amino acids. The CDR3 is CASMAEETQYF. In nucleotides, the CDR3 is TGTGCCAGTATGGCAGAAGAGACCCAGTACTTC.

This clone was seen a single time. The chain links TRBV28 to TRBJ2-5; 7 bases line up with TRBD1. Germline lookup yields CDR1 MDHEN and CDR2 SYDVKM. The length of the CDR3 is 17 residues. V lost 6 bases and J lost 1; bases outside the gene matches: 14. This CDR3 is CASRQEGGPHFQETQYF. The CDR3 coding sequence is TGTGCCAGCAGGCAAGAAGGGGGCCCCCACTTCCAAGAGACCCAGTACTTC.

The genes are TRBV12-3 or TRBV12-4 and TRBJ2-7, with D possibly TRBD2 on 5 matching bases. This CDR3 has 13 amino acids. Trimming removed 5 bases at V and 3 bases at J, with 11 bases between. DNA of the CDR3: TGTGCCAGCAGTCAACGGACTGGCTACGAGCAGTACTTC. The encoded protein is CASSQRTGYEQYF.

This chain uses TRBV13 with TRBJ2-1, with TRBD1 identical over 9 bases. This CDR3 region has 14 residues. V lost 5 bases to trimming and J lost 10 bases; unmatched junction nucleotides: 9. Germline V gene data show CDR1 as PRHDT and CDR2 as FYEKMQ (reference sequence). CDR3 sequence (DNA): TGTGCCAGCAGCCCTGGACAGGGGAAGGGCGAGCAGTTCTTC. Its protein product is CASSPGQGKGEQFF.

The chain carries TRBV19 and TRBJ1-5; 11 nucleotides line up with TRBD1. Germline V CDR1 and CDR2: LNHDA, SQIVND (reference sequence). J lost 6 bases, V lost 4 bases, and 5 bases had no gene match. The CDR3 is made up of 15 amino acids. Here the CDR3 reads CASSTGTGGGQPQHF. In DNA form, the CDR3 reads TGTGCCAGTAGTACCGGGACAGGGGGTGGTCAGCCCCAGCATTTT.

The chain is built from TRBV5-5 and TRBJ1-1, with TRBD1 identical over 7 bases. V was pared by 0 bases and J by 4 bases, with 6 bases of the junction left unmatched. This CDR3 has 15 amino acids. Per the germline V gene, CDR1 is SGHKS and CDR2 is YYEKEE (reference sequence). The CDR3 loop reads CASSLAYRGITEAFF. The CDR3 region has the DNA TGTGCCAGCAGCTTGGCCTACAGGGGAATCACTGAAGCTTTCTTT.

Worth noting for this clone: A junction end diverges from the germline sequence, so it may reflect a read error. CDR3 protein: CASSKIRTQGSTQPQHF. Here the CDR3 DNA reads TGTGCCAGTAGTAAAATACGGACGCAGGGAAGCACTCAGCCCCAGCATTTT. This chain uses TRBV19 with TRBJ1-5; tentatively, D is TRBD1 (5 bases). This CDR3 contains 17 residues. CDR1 is LNHDA, CDR2 SQIVND, per germline (reference sequence).

The CDR3 protein is CASSLGPTSGSSSYNEQFF. DNA for the CDR3: TGTGCCAGCAGCTTAGGACCCACTAGCGGGAGTAGTTCCTACAATGAGCAGTTCTTC. The chain has TRBV11-3 and TRBJ2-1; 11 positions agree with TRBD2. This CDR3 is built from 19 residues. V dropped 1 base and J dropped 1; count of bases not matched to a gene: 9. CDR1 SGHNT and CDR2 YENEEA come from the germline V gene.

The chain has TRBV2 and TRBJ1-6; D is unclear. The V and J ends lost 7 bases and 0 bases respectively, with 13 bases between them. The CDR3 consists of 16 residues. The germline CDR1 and CDR2 sequences are SNHLY and FYNNEI. DNA of the CDR3: TGTGCCAGCACCAGTGCAGGAAGCTCCTATAATTCACCCCTCCACTTT. Encoded protein: CASTSAGSSYNSPLHF.

This clone has only a few counts. The chain has TRBV6-5 and TRBJ1-2; D gene unclear. V lost 8 bases and J lost 6, with 10 bases in between. Germline assignment: CDR1 MNHEY and CDR2 SVGAGI. This CDR3 has 11 residues. CDR3 DNA sequence: TGTGCCAGCCGTCGACTGGATGGCTACACCTTC. Its protein product is CASRRLDGYTF.

The chain carries TRBV6-5 and TRBJ2-7; D is perhaps TRBD1 (6 bases). V lost 0 bases, J lost 0 bases, and 9 bases lay in between. Germline V gives CDR1 MNHEY, CDR2 SVGAGI. The CDR3 totals 15 residues. CDR3 in amino acids: CASSYSQGFSYEQYF. The CDR3 DNA sequence: TGTGCCAGCAGTTACTCACAGGGTTTCTCCTACGAGCAGTACTTC.

The chain couples TRBV7-9 to TRBJ2-3; 10 bases agree with TRBD2. The CDR3 is 15 amino acids. The trim removed 4 bases at V and 0 bases at J, leaving 1 base unmatched. Germline loops: CDR1 SEHNR, CDR2 FQNEAQ (reference sequence). As DNA, the CDR3 is TGTGCCAGCAGCTGGACTAGCGGAAGCACAGATACGCAGTATTTT. This codes for CASSWTSGSTDTQYF.

V is TRBV27 and J is TRBJ2-1, with D hard to call. V was trimmed by 3 bases and J by 8 bases, leaving 11 bases between them. Germline V gives CDR1 MNHEY, CDR2 SMNVEV (reference sequence). The CDR3 is 13 amino acids. CDR3 loop: CASSLIAPHEQFF. CDR3 DNA: TGTGCCAGCAGTTTGATAGCCCCCCATGAGCAGTTCTTC.

The chain combines TRBV5-6 with TRBJ2-1, with D possibly being TRBD1 (5 bases). V was clipped by 4 bases and J by 10 bases, with 12 bases between them. Germline V gene sequence: CDR1 SGHDT, CDR2 YYEEEE. The CDR3 runs 12 residues. In DNA, the CDR3 is TGTGCCAGCAGCCTGATGTGGGGCGAGCAGTTCTTC. Translating it yields CASSLMWGEQFF.

The rearrangement uses TRBV5-5 and TRBJ2-7; TRBD2 matches at 7 bases. Trimming removed 0 bases from V and 2 bases from J; junction bases left unmatched: 11. Germline V lookup: CDR1 SGHKS, CDR2 YYEKEE (reference sequence). The CDR3 extends over 17 amino acids. The CDR3 sequence: CASSLGYGGTVTYEQYF. CDR3 nucleotide sequence: TGTGCCAGCAGCTTGGGATACGGGGGGACTGTCACCTACGAGCAGTACTTC.

The gene calls are TRBV24-1 and TRBJ2-1; tentative D call: TRBD1 (5 bases). V lost 6 bases and J 1 base, leaving 9 bases between the germline ends. The CDR3 sequence is 14 residues long. Per germline, CDR1 KGHDR and CDR2 SFDVKD. In nucleotides, the CDR3 is TGTGCCACCAGTTTAGGGGCGTCCTACAATGAGCAGTTCTTC. Amino acids: CATSLGASYNEQFF.

V gene TRBV19 combines with J gene TRBJ2-1; 8 positions agree with TRBD2. V lost 10 bases to trimming and J lost 4 bases; unmatched junction nucleotides: 12. Germline CDR1 and CDR2: LNHDA and SQIVND (reference sequence). The CDR3 extends over 15 amino acids. The CDR3 DNA follows: TGTGCCACTAGAGCGGGAGCTTCGAGATACAATGAGCAGTTCTTC. This encodes CATRAGASRYNEQFF.

The chain has TRBV10-3 and TRBJ2-3; 7 bases align to TRBD2. Germline trimming cut 6 bases from V and 1 base from J; bases unmatched to any gene: 13. Germline V lookup: CDR1 ENHRY, CDR2 SYGVKD. The CDR3 is made up of 17 amino acids. The CDR3 region has the DNA TGTGCCATCAGGCGGGAGCCCCTTGATGGTGGCACAGATACGCAGTATTTT. Residues: CAIRREPLDGGTDTQYF.

V and J are TRBV6-2 or TRBV6-3 and TRBJ2-2; 8 bases align to TRBD2. From germline, CDR1 is MNHEY and CDR2 SVGEGT. This CDR3 is built from 15 residues. Trimming removed 6 bases from V and 4 bases from J; junction bases left unmatched: 7. This CDR3 is CASSQSGSGTGELFF. DNA for the CDR3: TGTGCCAGCAGCCAAAGCGGGAGCGGCACCGGGGAGCTGTTTTTT.

The chain uses TRBV6-2 or TRBV6-3 and TRBJ2-1; 8 nucleotides align to TRBD2. This CDR3 contains 17 residues. Germline lookup yields CDR1 MNHEY and CDR2 SVGEGT. Trimming cost V 5 bases and J 6 bases; bases outside gene matches: 15. In DNA form, the CDR3 reads TGTGCCAGCAGTAAGATTAAGACTAGCGTCGGAAGCAATGAGCAGTTCTTC. The encoded protein is CASSKIKTSVGSNEQFF.

This chain joins TRBV11-2 and TRBJ2-4; tentatively, D is TRBD2 (7 bases). Germline V gene lookup returns CDR1 SGHAT and CDR2 FQNNGV. CDR3 length: 14 residues. V lost 5 bases and J lost 7, with 15 bases in between. The CDR3: CASSPWGGANIQYF. CDR3 in DNA: TGTGCCAGCAGCCCCTGGGGGGGCGCGAACATTCAGTACTTC.

V gene TRBV19 combines with J gene TRBJ2-5; TRBD1 matches 7 bases. With V trimmed by 5 bases and J by 0 bases, 9 bases remained unmatched. The CDR3 loop spans 16 amino acids. Germline CDR1 is LNHDA and CDR2 is SQIVND (reference sequence). The CDR3 reads CASSVQGVLYQETQYF. The CDR3, as DNA: TGTGCCAGTAGTGTCCAGGGGGTCCTGTACCAAGAGACCCAGTACTTC.

The V gene is TRBV5-1, the J gene TRBJ2-3, with no clear D. This CDR3 comprises 13 residues. V was trimmed by 1 base and J by 0 bases, leaving 3 bases between them. Germline V lookup: CDR1 SGHRS, CDR2 YFSETQ. The CDR3 protein is CASSLSSTDTQYF. The CDR3 DNA reads as TGCGCCAGCAGCTTGAGCAGCACAGATACGCAGTATTTT.